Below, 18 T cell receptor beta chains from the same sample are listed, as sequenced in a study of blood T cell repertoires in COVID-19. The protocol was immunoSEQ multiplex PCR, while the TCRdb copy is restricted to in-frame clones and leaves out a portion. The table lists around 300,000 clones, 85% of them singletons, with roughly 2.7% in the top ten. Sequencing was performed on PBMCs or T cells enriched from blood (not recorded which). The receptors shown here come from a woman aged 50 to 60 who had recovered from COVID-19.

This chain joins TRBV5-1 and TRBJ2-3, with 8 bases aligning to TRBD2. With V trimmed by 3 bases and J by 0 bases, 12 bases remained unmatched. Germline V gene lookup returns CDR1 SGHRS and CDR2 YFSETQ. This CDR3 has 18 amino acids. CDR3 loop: CASSWSGGLSDSTDTQYF. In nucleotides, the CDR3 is TGCGCCAGCAGCTGGAGCGGGGGCCTTTCCGATAGCACAGATACGCAGTATTTT.

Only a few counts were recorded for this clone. The CDR3 DNA sequence: TGCAGCGTGCGGGGACAGACCGCTTGGGAGACCCAGTACTTC. This sequence encodes CSVRGQTAWETQYF. The V and J genes are TRBV29-1 and TRBJ2-5; the D gene is possibly TRBD1 (7 bases). Germline loops: CDR1 SQVTM, CDR2 ANQGSEA. V was pared by 6 bases and J by 5 bases, with 19 bases between. The CDR3 has 14 amino acids.

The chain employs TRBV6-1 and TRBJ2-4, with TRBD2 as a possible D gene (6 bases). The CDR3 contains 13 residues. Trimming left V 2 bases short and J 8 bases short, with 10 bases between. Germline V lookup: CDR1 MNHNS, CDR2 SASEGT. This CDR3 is CASSESREDIQYF. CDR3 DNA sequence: TGTGCCAGCAGTGAATCGAGGGAGGACATTCAGTACTTC.

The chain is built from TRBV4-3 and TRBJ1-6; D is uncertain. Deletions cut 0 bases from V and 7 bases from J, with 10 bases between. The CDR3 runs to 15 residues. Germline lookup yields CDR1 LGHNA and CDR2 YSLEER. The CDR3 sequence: CASSQDLDGNSPLHF. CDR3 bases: TGCGCCAGCAGCCAAGATTTAGACGGGAATTCACCCCTCCACTTT.

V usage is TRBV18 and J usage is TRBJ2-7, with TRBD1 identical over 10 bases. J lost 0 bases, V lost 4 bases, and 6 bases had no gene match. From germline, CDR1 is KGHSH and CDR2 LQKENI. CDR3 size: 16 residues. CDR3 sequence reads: CASSQPGQGFSYEQYF. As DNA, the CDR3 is TGTGCCAGCTCACAACCGGGACAGGGGTTCTCCTACGAGCAGTACTTC.

CDR3 in DNA: TGTGCCAGCAGGGAACCGGGACTAGCGGGAATGGAGACCCAGTACTTC. Translated, it gives CASREPGLAGMETQYF. The chain has TRBV25-1 and TRBJ2-5, with 13 nucleotides matching TRBD2. The germline V gene encodes CDR1 MGHDK and CDR2 SYGVNS. The V gene end was trimmed by 6 bases and the J gene end by 5 bases; junction bases not matched to a gene: 9. The CDR3 is 16 residues long.

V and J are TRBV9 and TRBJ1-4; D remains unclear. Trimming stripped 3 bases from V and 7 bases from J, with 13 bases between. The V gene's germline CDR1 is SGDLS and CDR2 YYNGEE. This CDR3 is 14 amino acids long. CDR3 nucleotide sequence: TGTGCCAGCAGCGAGGAGGGATATAGTGAAAAACTGTTTTTT. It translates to CASSEEGYSEKLFF.

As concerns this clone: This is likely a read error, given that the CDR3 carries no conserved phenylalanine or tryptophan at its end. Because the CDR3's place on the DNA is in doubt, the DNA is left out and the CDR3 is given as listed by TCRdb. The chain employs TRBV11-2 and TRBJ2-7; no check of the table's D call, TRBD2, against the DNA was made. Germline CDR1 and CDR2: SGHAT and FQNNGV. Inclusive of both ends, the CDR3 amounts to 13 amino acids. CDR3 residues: CASSPIGLAGVSL.

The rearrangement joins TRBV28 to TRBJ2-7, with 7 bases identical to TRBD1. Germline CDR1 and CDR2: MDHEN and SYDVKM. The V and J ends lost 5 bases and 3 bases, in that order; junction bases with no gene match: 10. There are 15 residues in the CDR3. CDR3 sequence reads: CASSGPGTANYEQYF. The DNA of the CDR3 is TGTGCCAGCAGTGGCCCCGGGACAGCAAACTACGAGCAGTACTTC. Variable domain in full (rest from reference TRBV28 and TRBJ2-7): DVKVTQSSRYLVKRTGEKVFLECVQDMDHENMFWYRQDPGLGLRLIYFSYDVKMKEKGDIPEGYSVSREKKERFSLILESASTNQTSMYLCASSGPGTANYEQYFGPGTRLTVT.

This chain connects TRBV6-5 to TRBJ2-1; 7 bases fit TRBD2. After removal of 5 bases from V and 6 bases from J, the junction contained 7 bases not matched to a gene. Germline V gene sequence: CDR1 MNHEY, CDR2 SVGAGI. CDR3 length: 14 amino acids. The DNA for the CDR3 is TGTGCCAGCAGTCGAGCGGGACCGCTCAATGAGCAGTTCTTC. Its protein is CASSRAGPLNEQFF.

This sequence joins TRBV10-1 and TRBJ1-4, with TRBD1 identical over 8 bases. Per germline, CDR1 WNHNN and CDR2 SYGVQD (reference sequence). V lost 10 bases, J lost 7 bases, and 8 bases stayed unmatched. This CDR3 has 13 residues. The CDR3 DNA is TGCGCCACACCACCGGGACAGGCTGAAAAACTGTTTTTT. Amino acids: CATPPGQAEKLFF.

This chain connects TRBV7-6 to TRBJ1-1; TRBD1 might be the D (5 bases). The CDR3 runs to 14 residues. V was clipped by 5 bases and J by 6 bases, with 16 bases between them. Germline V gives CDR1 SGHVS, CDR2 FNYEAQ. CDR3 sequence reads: CASSPNRFIPEAFF. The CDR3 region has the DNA TGTGCCAGCAGCCCGAACAGGTTCATTCCTGAAGCTTTCTTT.

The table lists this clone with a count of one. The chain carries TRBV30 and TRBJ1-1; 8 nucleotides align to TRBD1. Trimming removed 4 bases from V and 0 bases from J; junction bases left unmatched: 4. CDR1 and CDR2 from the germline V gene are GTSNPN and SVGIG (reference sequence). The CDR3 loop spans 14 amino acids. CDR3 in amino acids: CAWTRTGMNTEAFF. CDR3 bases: TGTGCCTGGACCAGGACAGGGATGAACACTGAAGCTTTCTTT.

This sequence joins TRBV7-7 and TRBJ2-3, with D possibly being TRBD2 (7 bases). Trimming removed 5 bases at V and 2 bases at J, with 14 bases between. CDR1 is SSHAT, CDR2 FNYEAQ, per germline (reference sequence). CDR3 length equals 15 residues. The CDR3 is CASSLWGGATDTQYF. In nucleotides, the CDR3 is TGTGCCAGCAGCCTGTGGGGGGGGGCCACAGATACGCAGTATTTT.

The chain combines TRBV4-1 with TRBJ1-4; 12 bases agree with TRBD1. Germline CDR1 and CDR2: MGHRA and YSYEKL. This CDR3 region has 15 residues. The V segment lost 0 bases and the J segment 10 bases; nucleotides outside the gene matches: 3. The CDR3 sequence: CASSQEGTGGGKLFF. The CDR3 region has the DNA TGCGCCAGCAGCCAAGAAGGGACAGGGGGCGGAAAACTGTTTTTT.

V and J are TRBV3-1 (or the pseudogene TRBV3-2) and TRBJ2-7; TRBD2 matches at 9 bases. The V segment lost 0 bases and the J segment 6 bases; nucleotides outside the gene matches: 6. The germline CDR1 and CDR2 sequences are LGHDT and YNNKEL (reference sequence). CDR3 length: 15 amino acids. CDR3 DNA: TGTGCCAGCAGCCAAGACTTAGCGGGAGAAGTCGAGCAGTACTTC. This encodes CASSQDLAGEVEQYF.

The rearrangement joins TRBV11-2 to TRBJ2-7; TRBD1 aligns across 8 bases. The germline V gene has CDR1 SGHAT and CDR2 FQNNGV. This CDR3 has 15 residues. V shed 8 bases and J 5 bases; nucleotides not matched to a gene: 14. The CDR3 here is CASQHRRTGRDEQYF. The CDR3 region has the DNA TGTGCCAGCCAACACCGAAGGACAGGGCGGGACGAGCAGTACTTC.

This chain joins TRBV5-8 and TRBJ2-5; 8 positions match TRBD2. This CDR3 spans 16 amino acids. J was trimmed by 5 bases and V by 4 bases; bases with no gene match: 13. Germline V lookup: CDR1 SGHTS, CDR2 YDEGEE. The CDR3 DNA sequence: TGTGCCAGCAGCAAGGGCCACGGGGGGGCCTCGGAGACCCAGTACTTC. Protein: CASSKGHGGASETQYF.